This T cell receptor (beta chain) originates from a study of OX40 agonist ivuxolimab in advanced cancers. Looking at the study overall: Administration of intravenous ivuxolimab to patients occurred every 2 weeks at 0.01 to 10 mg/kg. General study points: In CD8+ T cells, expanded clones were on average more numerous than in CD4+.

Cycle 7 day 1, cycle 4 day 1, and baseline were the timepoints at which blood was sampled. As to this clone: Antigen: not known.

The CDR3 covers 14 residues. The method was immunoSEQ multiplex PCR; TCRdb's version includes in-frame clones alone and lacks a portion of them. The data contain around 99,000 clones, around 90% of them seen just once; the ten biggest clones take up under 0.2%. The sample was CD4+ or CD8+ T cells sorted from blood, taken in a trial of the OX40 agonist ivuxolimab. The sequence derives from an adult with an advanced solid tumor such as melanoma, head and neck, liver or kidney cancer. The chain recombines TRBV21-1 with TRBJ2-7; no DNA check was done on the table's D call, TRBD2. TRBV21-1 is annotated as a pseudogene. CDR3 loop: CASSNWTSGYEQYF. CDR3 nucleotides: TGTGCCAGCAGCAACTGGACTAGCGGCTACGAGCAGTACTTC.